These 16 T cell receptor beta chains came from one sample sequenced in a study of blood T cell repertoires in COVID-19. This table comes from immunoSEQ multiplex PCR, and its TCRdb copy is limited to in-frame clones, with some not included. The sample contains approximately 330,000 clones, 87% of which appear only once. The sample was peripheral blood. The receptor set was obtained from a man younger than 40 with COVID-19, enrolled during active disease.

The genes are TRBV10-3 and TRBJ2-1, with D tentatively TRBD1 (5 bases). Looked up from germline, CDR1 is ENHRY and CDR2 is SYGVKD. The V end lost 10 bases, the J end lost 5 bases, and 9 bases lay between the germline ends. The CDR3 is made up of 11 amino acids. The CDR3 sequence is CATTQDNEQFF. The CDR3, as DNA: TGTGCCACCACACAGGACAATGAGCAGTTCTTC.

The V gene is TRBV27, the J gene TRBJ2-1, with D unclear. The V end lost 2 bases, the J end lost 0 bases, and 11 bases lay between the germline ends. This CDR3 contains 16 residues. Germline V gene data show CDR1 as MNHEY and CDR2 as SMNVEV (reference sequence). This chain's CDR3 is CASSLRTLSSYNEQFF. In DNA form, the CDR3 reads TGTGCCAGCAGTTTACGAACCCTGAGCTCCTACAATGAGCAGTTCTTC.

The chain joins TRBV27 to TRBJ2-5; D possibly corresponds to TRBD1 (5 bases). The V and J ends lost 8 bases and 3 bases respectively, with 13 bases between them. Germline V lookup: CDR1 MNHEY, CDR2 SMNVEV (reference sequence). This CDR3 comprises 13 residues. The CDR3 reads CASGLWGEETQYF. The CDR3 region has the DNA TGTGCCAGCGGTCTTTGGGGCGAAGAGACCCAGTACTTC.

The chain couples TRBV18 to TRBJ2-7; perhaps TRBD2 as D (6 bases). The CDR3 extends over 13 amino acids. V lost 5 bases, J lost 7 bases, and 15 bases lay in between. In germline, CDR1 is KGHSH, CDR2 LQKENI. The CDR3 reads CASSSGDRVEQYF. The CDR3, as DNA: TGTGCCAGCTCATCGGGGGACCGAGTGGAGCAGTACTTC.

This rearrangement joins TRBV2 to TRBJ2-1; a weak D match, TRBD1 (6 bases). Germline CDR1 and CDR2: SNHLY and FYNNEI. This CDR3 spans 15 amino acids. Trimming removed 1 base from V and 2 bases from J, with 9 bases in between. The CDR3 is CASSEDRGTYNEQFF. As DNA, the CDR3 is TGTGCCAGCAGTGAAGATAGGGGGACCTACAATGAGCAGTTCTTC.

The genes are TRBV5-1 and TRBJ1-2; weak D call: TRBD1 (5 bases). The CDR3 extends over 14 amino acids. V lost 2 bases and J 5 bases, leaving 13 bases between the germline ends. Germline lookup yields CDR1 SGHRS and CDR2 YFSETQ. The CDR3 DNA reads as TGCGCCAGCAGCTTAAGGGGCGACGGGTATGGCTACACCTTC. Its protein is CASSLRGDGYGYTF.

This chain uses TRBV2 with TRBJ2-7, with 8 positions matching TRBD1. Trimming took 5 bases from V and 3 from J; bases not matched to a gene: 6. CDR3 length: 14 residues. The V gene's germline CDR1 is SNHLY and CDR2 FYNNEI. The CDR3 sequence: CASSLGQGVYEQYF. CDR3 in DNA: TGTGCCAGCAGTTTAGGACAGGGCGTCTACGAGCAGTACTTC. Filled out from reference TRBV2 and TRBJ2-7, the complete variable domain reads EPEVTQTPSHQVTQMGQEVILRCVPISNHLYFYWYRQILGQKVEFLVSFYNNEISEKSEIFDDQFSVERPDGSNFTLKIRSTKLEDSAMYFCASSLGQGVYEQYFGPGTRLTVT.

The chain combines TRBV7-2 with TRBJ2-2; 10 bases agree with TRBD2. J lost 4 bases, V lost 7 bases, and 12 bases had no gene match. The CDR3 contains 17 residues. Germline-derived CDR1 and CDR2 are SGHTA and FQGNSA. The CDR3 DNA is TGTGCCAGCACCAGGGGGCTAGCGGGAGTGGGCACCGGGGAGCTGTTTTTT. This encodes CASTRGLAGVGTGELFF.

The CDR3 loop reads CASSLYGDTQYF. DNA of the CDR3: TGTGCCAGCAGTCTTTACGGGGATACGCAGTATTTT. The V and J genes are TRBV6-5 and TRBJ2-3; D ambiguous. V was shortened by 5 bases and J by 6 bases, with 9 bases between the two germline ends. CDR1 is MNHEY, CDR2 SVGAGI, per germline. This CDR3 comprises 12 residues.

The chain combines TRBV11-2 with TRBJ1-4, with D perhaps TRBD1 (6 bases). Trimming shortened V by 3 bases and J by 10 bases, and 18 bases separated the two germline ends. Germline V gene data show CDR1 as SGHAT and CDR2 as FQNNGV. The CDR3 consists of 15 residues. CDR3 region: CASSFGDKFYGKLFF. The CDR3 DNA reads TGTGCCAGCAGCTTCGGGGACAAGTTTTATGGAAAACTGTTTTTT.

The table lists this clone with a count of one. The chain has TRBV7-9 and TRBJ2-1; D is ambiguous. V was shortened by 10 bases and J by 3 bases, with 16 bases between the two germline ends. The CDR3 loop spans 14 amino acids. From germline, CDR1 is SEHNR and CDR2 FQNEAQ (reference sequence). The CDR3 DNA reads as TGTGCCACCCCAATTCCTCAACTCTACAATGAGCAGTTCTTC. Translated: CATPIPQLYNEQFF.

The rearrangement links TRBV5-5 to TRBJ2-7; tentatively, D is TRBD1 (6 bases). The germline gives CDR1 SGHKS, CDR2 YYEKEE (reference sequence). The CDR3 length is 18 residues. V lost 1 base, J lost 1 base, and 21 bases lay in between. DNA for the CDR3: TGTGCCAGCAGCTTGAGTCGGTCGCAGGGGACCTTGTCCTACGAGCAGTACTTC. Protein sequence: CASSLSRSQGTLSYEQYF.

The chain recombines TRBV5-1 with TRBJ2-5, with TRBD1 identical over 7 bases. V shed 0 bases and J 4 bases; nucleotides not matched to a gene: 9. Germline V lookup: CDR1 SGHRS, CDR2 YFSETQ. This CDR3 has 16 residues. CDR3 DNA: TGCGCCAGCAGCTTGGGACAGGGACCTTCCGCAGAGACCCAGTACTTC. This encodes CASSLGQGPSAETQYF.

The chain links TRBV24-1 to TRBJ1-2; D not resolved. The CDR3 length is 12 residues. The V gene's germline CDR1 is KGHDR and CDR2 SFDVKD. The germline V and J ends were trimmed by 7 bases and 7 bases, with 12 bases remaining between them. Written as DNA, the CDR3 is TGTGCCACCAGCCCAGGTTCCTCTGGCTACACCTTC. This encodes CATSPGSSGYTF.

CDR3 nucleotides: TGTGCCACCCTGACAGGGAACACTGAAGCTTTCTTT. It encodes CATLTGNTEAFF. The V and J genes are TRBV19 and TRBJ1-1; TRBD1 might be the D (6 bases). Germline V lookup: CDR1 LNHDA, CDR2 SQIVND (reference sequence). The CDR3 is 12 amino acids. V dropped 10 bases and J dropped 1 base, with 10 bases sitting between them.

The chain couples TRBV4-2 to TRBJ1-6; possibly TRBD1 for D (5 bases). V lost 1 base and J 2 bases, leaving 12 bases between the germline ends. Per the germline V gene, CDR1 is LGHNA and CDR2 is YNFKEQ. This CDR3 is 17 amino acids long. CDR3 DNA sequence: TGTGCCAGCAGCCAAGTTGGATCGGGGGCCTATAATTCACCCCTCCACTTT. Its protein product is CASSQVGSGAYNSPLHF.